This TCR beta chain appears in the sequencing data of a study of blood T cell repertoires in COVID-19. Background on the study: PBMCs, B-cell-depleted T cells, or T cells provided the cDNA or gDNA that made up the material.

The protocol was immunoSEQ multiplex PCR, while the TCRdb copy is restricted to in-frame clones and leaves out a portion. The sample shows approximately 240,000 clones, roughly 84% of them seen only once. Germline V CDR1 and CDR2: SEHNR, FQNEAQ (reference sequence). This CDR3 comprises 15 residues. A note on this clone: The junction departs from the called germline gene at one end, perhaps through a read error.

Material for sequencing was peripheral blood. The chain combines TRBV7-9 with TRBJ1-3, with 7 bases that match TRBD1. This TCR derives from a man aged 45 to 65 who had recovered from COVID-19. Here the CDR3 reads CASSSQGGVGHTIYF. The CDR3 DNA reads TGTGCCAGCAGCTCCCAGGGGGGAGTTGGACACACCATATATTTT.